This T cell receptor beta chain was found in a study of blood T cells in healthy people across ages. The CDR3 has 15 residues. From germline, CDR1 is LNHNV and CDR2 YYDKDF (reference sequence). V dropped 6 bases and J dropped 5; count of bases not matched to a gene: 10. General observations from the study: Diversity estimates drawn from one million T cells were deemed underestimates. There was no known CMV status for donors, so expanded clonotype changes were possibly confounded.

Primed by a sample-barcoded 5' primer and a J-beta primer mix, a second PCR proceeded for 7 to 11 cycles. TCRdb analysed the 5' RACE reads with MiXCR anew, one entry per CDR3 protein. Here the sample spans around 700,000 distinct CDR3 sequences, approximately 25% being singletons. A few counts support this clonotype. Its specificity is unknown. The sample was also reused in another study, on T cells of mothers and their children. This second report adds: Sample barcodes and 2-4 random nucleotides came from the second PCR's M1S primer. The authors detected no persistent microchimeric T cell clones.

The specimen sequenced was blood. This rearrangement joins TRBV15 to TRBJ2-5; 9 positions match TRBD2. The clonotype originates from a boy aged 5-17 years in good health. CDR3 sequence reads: CATSNTGLAQETQYF. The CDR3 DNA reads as TGTGCCACCAGTAACACGGGACTAGCTCAGGAGACCCAGTACTTC.